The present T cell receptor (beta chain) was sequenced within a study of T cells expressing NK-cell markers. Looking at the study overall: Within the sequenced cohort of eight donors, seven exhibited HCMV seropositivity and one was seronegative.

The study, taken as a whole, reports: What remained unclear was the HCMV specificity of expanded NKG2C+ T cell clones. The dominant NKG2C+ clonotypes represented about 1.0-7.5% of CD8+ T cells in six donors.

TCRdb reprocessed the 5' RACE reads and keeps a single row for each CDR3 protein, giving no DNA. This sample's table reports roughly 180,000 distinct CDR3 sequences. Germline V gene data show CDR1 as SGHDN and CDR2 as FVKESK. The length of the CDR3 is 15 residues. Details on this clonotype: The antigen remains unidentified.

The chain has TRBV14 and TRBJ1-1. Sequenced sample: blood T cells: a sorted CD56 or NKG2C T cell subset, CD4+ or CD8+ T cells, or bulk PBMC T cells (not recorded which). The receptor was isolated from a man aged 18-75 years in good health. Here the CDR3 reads CASSQGEGTNTEAFF.